This T cell receptor (beta chain) was retrieved from a study of blood T cell repertoires in COVID-19. For the study at large: Whether acute or convalescent, the COVID-19 samples came from the United States, Italy and Spain. The analysed material was cDNA or gDNA that came from T cells, B-cell-depleted T cells, or PBMCs.

Germline-derived CDR1 and CDR2 are SGHVS and FQNEAQ. J lost 9 bases, V lost 5 bases, and 9 bases had no gene match. The CDR3 is 16 amino acids. Produced via immunoSEQ multiplex PCR; TCRdb's table is partial and in-frame only. The sample has 150,000 to 200,000 clones, 92% seen once. This clone was observed a single time. The sample was peripheral blood. This receptor was obtained from a man aged 25-45 years with COVID-19, enrolled during active disease. This sequence joins TRBV7-8 and TRBJ2-1, with TRBD2 matching 14 bases. CDR3 DNA sequence: TGTGCCAGCAGCACCAGACTAGCGGGAGGGCTTGGTGAGCAGTTCTTC. This encodes CASSTRLAGGLGEQFF. The full variable domain, its missing parts supplied by reference TRBV7-8 and TRBJ2-1, is GAGVSQSPRYKVAKRGQDVALRCDPISGHVSLFWYQQALGQGPEFLTYFQNEAQLDKSGLPSDRFFAERPEGSVSTLKIQRTQQEDSAVYLCASSTRLAGGLGEQFFGPGTRLTVL.